Below, 13 T cell receptor beta chains from the same sample are listed, as sequenced in a study of blood T cell repertoires in COVID-19 (dated by TCRdb to 2018 to 2020). The method behind the library was the immunoSEQ multiplex PCR assay. TCRdb retrieved this table from immuneACCESS and kept in-frame rearrangements only. Not all clones are present; in checked studies, unresolved V genes account for under half, and no reason is known for the remainder. The sample table shows 25,000 to 35,000 clones, and about 92% are seen once. The top ten constitute approximately 0.84% of the sample. Sequencing used peripheral blood. The source is a woman in her 70s with COVID-19, enrolled during active disease.

Remarks on this clone: The same CDR3 arises from other DNA sequences in this sample as well. V gene TRBV18 combines with J gene TRBJ1-5, with D maybe TRBD1 (5 bases). The V end lost 0 bases, the J end lost 4 bases, and 7 bases lay between the germline ends. The length of the CDR3 is 14 residues. Germline V gene data show CDR1 as KGHSH and CDR2 as LQKENI. CDR3 sequence (DNA): TGTGCCAGCTCACCACCCGGGGGTAATCAGCCCCAGCATTTT. The encoded protein is CASSPPGGNQPQHF.

The gene calls are TRBV7-8 and TRBJ2-2; possibly TRBD2 for D (6 bases). Germline CDR1 SGHVS, CDR2 FQNEAQ. CDR3 length: 16 amino acids. V was pared by 5 bases and J by 4 bases, with 17 bases between. CDR3 bases: TGTGCCAGCAGCCCCACCGGCGGGGTTAGCACCGGGGAGCTGTTTTTT. Protein sequence: CASSPTGGVSTGELFF.

V is TRBV29-1 and J is TRBJ2-7; 7 bases are shared with TRBD1. Germline CDR1 reads SQVTM; CDR2 reads ANQGSEA. This CDR3 is 12 amino acids long. V trimming: 4 bases; J trimming: 2 bases; junction bases outside the gene matches: 2. CDR3: CSVGQGAYEQYF. CDR3 sequence (DNA): TGCAGCGTTGGACAGGGAGCCTACGAGCAGTACTTC.

CDR3 in DNA: TGTGCCAGCACCAAACCCTCGAGCTCCTACGAGCAGTACTTC. It specifies CASTKPSSSYEQYF. The J gene is TRBJ2-7, the V gene TRBV28; D ambiguous. CDR3 size: 14 residues. Between the trimmed V and J ends, which lost 7 bases and 0 bases, there was a span of 13 bases. CDR1 and CDR2 from the germline V gene are MDHEN and SYDVKM.

The V call is TRBV30, the J call TRBJ1-3, with D unclear. Germline assignment: CDR1 GTSNPN and CDR2 SVGIG (reference sequence). The germline V and J ends were trimmed by 4 bases and 4 bases, with 8 bases remaining between them. The CDR3 runs 12 residues. The chain's CDR3 is CAWNIQGNTIYF. For the CDR3, the DNA is TGTGCCTGGAACATACAGGGAAACACCATATATTTT.

This clone was recorded once. The chain links TRBV5-1 to TRBJ2-1; no firm D call. From germline, CDR1 is SGHRS and CDR2 YFSETQ. CDR3 size: 16 residues. V lost 3 bases to trimming and J lost 1 base, with 14 bases between them. The DNA of the CDR3 is TGCGCCAGCAGCTCTTTGTTGGCGGTTTCCTACAATGAGCAGTTCTTC. This encodes CASSSLLAVSYNEQFF.

The chain is built from TRBV19 and TRBJ2-5; D is unresolved. Trimming left V 1 base short and J 1 base short, with 25 bases between. The CDR3 spans 20 residues. Germline assignment: CDR1 LNHDA and CDR2 SQIVND (reference sequence). CDR3 in DNA: TGTGCCAGTAGTATAGGCCCCCCTGTTCGGAAAAAGCGTGGCCAAGAGACCCAGTACTTC. Residues: CASSIGPPVRKKRGQETQYF.

The V call is TRBV6-6, the J call TRBJ1-5; 9 bases align to TRBD1. The V and J ends lost 5 bases and 1 base, in that order; junction bases with no gene match: 12. There are 18 residues in the CDR3. Germline CDR1 and CDR2: MNHNY and SVGAGI (reference sequence). The CDR3 coding sequence is TGTGCCAGCAGTCGAACCGGGACAGGGACGGGGAGCAATCAGCCCCAGCATTTT. Amino acids: CASSRTGTGTGSNQPQHF.

The V and J genes are TRBV20-1 and TRBJ2-1, with 8 bases identical to TRBD2. The germline V gene has CDR1 DFQATT and CDR2 SNEGSKA (reference sequence). V was pared by 3 bases and J by 9 bases, with 13 bases of the junction left unmatched. CDR3 length: 15 residues. This CDR3 is CSASPGGPESVEQFF. CDR3 sequence (DNA): TGCAGTGCTAGTCCGGGAGGGCCGGAATCGGTTGAGCAGTTCTTC.

J is TRBJ2-3 and V is TRBV9; 8 bases agree with TRBD1. V dropped 0 bases and J dropped 0; count of bases not matched to a gene: 3. The CDR3 totals 16 residues. Germline V CDR1 and CDR2: SGDLS, YYNGEE. CDR3 bases: TGTGCCAGCAGCGTAGGGACAGGGAGTAGCACAGATACGCAGTATTTT. Encoded protein: CASSVGTGSSTDTQYF.

This clone occurred once. The rearrangement uses TRBV28 and TRBJ2-4, with D possibly matching TRBD1 (5 bases). The CDR3 has 14 residues. Trimming left V 6 bases short and J 5 bases short, with 14 bases between. Germline V gene lookup returns CDR1 MDHEN and CDR2 SYDVKM. The CDR3 DNA sequence: TGTGCCAGCAGGACCCTTGGGGCAGAAAACATTCAGTACTTC. It encodes CASRTLGAENIQYF.

This clone was found once. The CDR3: CASSAGTGALSNQPQHF. The CDR3, as DNA: TGTGCCAGCAGTGCCGGGACAGGGGCGTTGAGCAATCAGCCCCAGCATTTT. This sequence joins TRBV2 and TRBJ1-5, with 10 bases matching TRBD1. The V and J ends lost 4 bases and 1 base, in that order; junction bases with no gene match: 7. This CDR3 region has 17 residues. The germline CDR1 and CDR2 sequences are SNHLY and FYNNEI.

V and J are TRBV5-1 and TRBJ1-1; D is uncertain. Germline V CDR1 and CDR2: SGHRS, YFSETQ. The CDR3 extends over 15 amino acids. V shed 4 bases and J shed 1 base, with 14 bases lying between them. In DNA form, the CDR3 reads TGCGCCAGCAGCCTCGGGTCAATCAAGAACACTGAAGCTTTCTTT. It encodes CASSLGSIKNTEAFF.